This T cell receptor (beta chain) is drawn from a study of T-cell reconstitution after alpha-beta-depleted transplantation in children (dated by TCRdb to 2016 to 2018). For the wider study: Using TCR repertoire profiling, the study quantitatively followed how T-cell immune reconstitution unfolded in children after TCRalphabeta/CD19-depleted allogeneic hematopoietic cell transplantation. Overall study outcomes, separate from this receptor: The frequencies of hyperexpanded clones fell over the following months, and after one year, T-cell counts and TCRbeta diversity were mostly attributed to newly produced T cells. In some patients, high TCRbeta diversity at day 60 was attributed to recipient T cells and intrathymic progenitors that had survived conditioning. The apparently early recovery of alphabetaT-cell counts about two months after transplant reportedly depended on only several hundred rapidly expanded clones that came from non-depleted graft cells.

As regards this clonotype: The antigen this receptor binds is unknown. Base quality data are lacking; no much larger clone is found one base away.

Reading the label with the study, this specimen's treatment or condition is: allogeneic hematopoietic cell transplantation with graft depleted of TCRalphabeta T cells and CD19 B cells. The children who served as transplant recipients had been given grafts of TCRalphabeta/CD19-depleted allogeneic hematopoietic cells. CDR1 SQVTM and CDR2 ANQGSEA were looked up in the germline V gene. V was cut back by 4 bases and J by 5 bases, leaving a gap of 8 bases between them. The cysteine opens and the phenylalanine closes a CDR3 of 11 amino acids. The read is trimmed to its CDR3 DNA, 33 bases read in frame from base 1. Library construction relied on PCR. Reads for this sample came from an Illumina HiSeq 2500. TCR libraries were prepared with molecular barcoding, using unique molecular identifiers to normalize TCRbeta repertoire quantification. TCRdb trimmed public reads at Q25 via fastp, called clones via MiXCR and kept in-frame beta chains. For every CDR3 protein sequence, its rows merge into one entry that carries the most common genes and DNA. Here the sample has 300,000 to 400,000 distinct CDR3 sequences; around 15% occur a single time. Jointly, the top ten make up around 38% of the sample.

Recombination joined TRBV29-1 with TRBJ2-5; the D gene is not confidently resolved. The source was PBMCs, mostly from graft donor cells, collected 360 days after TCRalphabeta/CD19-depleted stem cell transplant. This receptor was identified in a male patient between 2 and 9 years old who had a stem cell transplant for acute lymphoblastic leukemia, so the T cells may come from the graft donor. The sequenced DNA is TGCAGCGTTGGAGTAGGCGAGACCCAGTACTTC. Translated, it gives CSVGVGETQYF.